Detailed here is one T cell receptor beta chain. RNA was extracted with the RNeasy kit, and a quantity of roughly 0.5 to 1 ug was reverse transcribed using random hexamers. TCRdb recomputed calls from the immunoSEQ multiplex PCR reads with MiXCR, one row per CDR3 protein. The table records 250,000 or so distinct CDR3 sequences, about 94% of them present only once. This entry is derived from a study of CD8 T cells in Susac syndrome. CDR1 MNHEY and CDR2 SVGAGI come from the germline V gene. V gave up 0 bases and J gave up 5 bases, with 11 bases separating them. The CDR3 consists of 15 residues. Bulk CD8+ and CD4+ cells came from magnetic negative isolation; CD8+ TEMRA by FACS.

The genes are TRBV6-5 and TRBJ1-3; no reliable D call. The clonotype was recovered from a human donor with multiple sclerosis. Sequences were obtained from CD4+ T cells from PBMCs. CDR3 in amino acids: CASSYSRGARNTIYF. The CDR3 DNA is TGTGCCAGCAGTTACTCCCGCGGTGCTCGAAACACCATATATTTT.